The 11 T cell receptor beta chains given below trace back to one sample, sequenced in a study of T cell clones after liver transplantation. Some clones are missing from TCRdb's copy, which holds only in-frame ones; the method was immunoSEQ multiplex PCR. There are some 110,000 clones in the sample; roughly 80% occur only once, and 0.99% lies in the top ten. Material: CD4+ T cells from blood, obtained before liver transplant. These receptors all stem from a human donor who received a liver transplant.

The chain links TRBV2 to TRBJ2-2, with 7 bases identical to TRBD1. This CDR3 is 14 amino acids long. Germline CDR1 reads SNHLY; CDR2 reads FYNNEI. Trimming cost V 7 bases and J 6 bases; bases outside gene matches: 8. The CDR3 bases are TGTGCCAGCACTAGGACAGGTTTTGCCGGGGAGCTGTTTTTT. Its protein product is CASTRTGFAGELFF. The variable domain in full, with the rest retrieved from reference TRBV2 and TRBJ2-2, is EPEVTQTPSHQVTQMGQEVILRCVPISNHLYFYWYRQILGQKVEFLVSFYNNEISEKSEIFDDQFSVERPDGSNFTLKIRSTKLEDSAMYFCASTRTGFAGELFFGEGSRLTVL.

The V gene is TRBV7-2, the J gene TRBJ2-2; 11 bases are a match to TRBD2. This CDR3 contains 15 residues. Germline V gene data show CDR1 as SGHTA and CDR2 as FQGNSA. The ends lost 1 base at V and 6 bases at J; junction bases unmatched: 1. The chain's CDR3 is CASSLELAGAGELFF. The DNA of the CDR3 is TGTGCCAGCAGCTTAGAACTAGCGGGGGCCGGGGAGCTGTTTTTT. The variable domain in full, with the rest retrieved from reference TRBV7-2 and TRBJ2-2, is GAGVSQSPSNKVTEKGKDVELRCDPISGHTALYWYRQSLGQGLEFLIYFQGNSAPDKSGLPSDRFSAERTGGSVSTLTIQRTQQEDSAVYLCASSLELAGAGELFFGEGSRLTVL.

This clone was seen more than once but under ten times. The chain recombines TRBV19 with TRBJ2-1, with 11 bases identical to TRBD2. V shed 9 bases, J shed 0 bases, and the junction held 19 bases outside the gene matches. The length of the CDR3 is 20 residues. Germline V gene data show CDR1 as LNHDA and CDR2 as SQIVND (reference sequence). CDR3 amino acids: CASRPTRLAGGLSSYNEQFF. In DNA, the CDR3 is TGTGCCAGCCGACCCACACGGCTAGCGGGAGGACTTAGCTCCTACAATGAGCAGTTCTTC.

The V call is TRBV4-3, the J call TRBJ1-2; D ambiguous. The CDR3 loop spans 15 amino acids. V lost 2 bases and J lost 7, with 17 bases in between. Per the germline V gene, CDR1 is LGHNA and CDR2 is YSLEER. The CDR3 DNA is TGCGCCAGCAGCCAAAATACCAGAACTTTCGGTGGCTACACCTTC. As protein: CASSQNTRTFGGYTF.

The V call is TRBV27, the J call TRBJ1-1; D is ambiguous. Trimming took 3 bases from V and 6 from J, leaving 11 bases between them. The CDR3 totals 13 residues. Germline CDR1 reads MNHEY; CDR2 reads SMNVEV (reference sequence). CDR3 nucleotides: TGTGCCAGCAGTTTTCGACCGTGGTCTGAAGCTTTCTTT. It is translated as CASSFRPWSEAFF.

CDR3 sequence reads: CSALPSGHQETQYF. The CDR3 coding sequence is TGCAGCGCCCTGCCTAGCGGACACCAAGAGACCCAGTACTTC. This rearrangement joins TRBV29-1 to TRBJ2-5; 7 nucleotides agree with TRBD2. Germline V gene data show CDR1 as SQVTM and CDR2 as ANQGSEA. The CDR3 extends over 14 amino acids. V lost 7 bases to trimming and J lost 0 bases; unmatched junction nucleotides: 8.

This clone showed up just once. The chain joins TRBV7-3 to TRBJ2-3, with D perhaps matching TRBD2 (6 bases). CDR1 and CDR2 (germline): SGHTA, FQGTGA. The CDR3 is made up of 14 amino acids. V lost 0 bases to trimming and J lost 6 bases, with 10 bases between them. The CDR3 loop reads CASSLTGGPDTQYF. In nucleotides, the CDR3 is TGTGCCAGCAGCTTAACGGGGGGTCCCGATACGCAGTATTTT.

The chain uses TRBV27 and TRBJ1-5; D remains ambiguous. V was shortened by 5 bases and J by 5 bases, with 16 bases between the two germline ends. Germline V gene lookup returns CDR1 MNHEY and CDR2 SMNVEV (reference sequence). This CDR3 has 15 amino acids. The CDR3 nucleotides read TGTGCCAGCAGTCTAAGGCCGCGGGGAGATCAGCCCCAGCATTTT. This sequence encodes CASSLRPRGDQPQHF.

The chain recombines TRBV2 with TRBJ1-2; 12 positions agree with TRBD1. The CDR3 runs to 15 residues. Losses at the gene ends were 6 bases for V and 6 bases for J; bases not matched to a gene: 8. Germline V CDR1 and CDR2: SNHLY, FYNNEI. CDR3 protein: CASRTLGTGGDGYTF. CDR3 coding DNA: TGTGCCAGCAGGACCCTCGGGACAGGGGGCGATGGCTACACCTTC.

The chain joins TRBV14 to TRBJ2-5; weak D call: TRBD1 (6 bases). Germline CDR1 reads SGHDN; CDR2 reads FVKESK. This CDR3 region has 17 residues. V was shortened by 0 bases and J by 0 bases, with 14 bases between the two germline ends. The DNA of the CDR3 is TGTGCCAGCAGCCAAGACCCAAACAGGGACAACCAAGAGACCCAGTACTTC. Translated, it gives CASSQDPNRDNQETQYF. Full variable domain (outside the CDR3, taken from reference TRBV14 and TRBJ2-5): EAGVTQFPSHSVIEKGQTVTLRCDPISGHDNLYWYRRVMGKEIKFLLHFVKESKQDESGMPNNRFLAERTGGTYSTLKVQPAELEDSGVYFCASSQDPNRDNQETQYFGPGTRLLVL.

This clone was detected only once. V is TRBV4-2 and J is TRBJ1-2; no reliable D call. The length of the CDR3 is 16 residues. Germline loops: CDR1 LGHNA, CDR2 YNFKEQ. Trimming stripped 1 base from V and 4 bases from J, with 16 bases between. In DNA form, the CDR3 reads TGTGCCAGCAGCCAAGCCGAGCACGGGGAGGCCTATGGCTACACCTTC. Encoded protein: CASSQAEHGEAYGYTF.